This T cell receptor beta chain emerged from a study of CD8 T cells in Susac syndrome. Random-hexamer reverse transcription was applied to about 0.5 to 1 ug RNA. TCRdb itself ran the immunoSEQ multiplex PCR reads through MiXCR, one entry per CDR3 protein. The data show about 290,000 distinct CDR3 sequences, around 91% seen once. The trim removed 3 bases at V and 7 bases at J, leaving 6 bases unmatched. The CDR3 spans 14 residues. V is TRBV12-3 or TRBV12-4 and J is TRBJ2-1; 7 nucleotides align to TRBD2. This TCR was sampled from a human donor with multiple sclerosis. The sample taken for sequencing was CD8+ T cells from PBMCs. In nucleotides, the CDR3 is TGTGCCAGCAGTTTTTCCGGGACTACTAATGAGCAGTTCTTC. This encodes CASSFSGTTNEQFF.